A selection of T cell receptor beta chains follows, all from one sample in a study of prognosis after radiotherapy for stage I lung cancer. TCRdb itself ran the multiplex PCR reads through MiXCR, one entry per CDR3 protein. The sample holds over 50,000 distinct CDR3 sequences, less than 35% seen once. This material consisted of PBMCs, taken before or after stereotactic body radiation therapy (not recorded which). These receptors were taken from a donor over 45 with non-small cell lung cancer. Both conserved end residues are part of each CDR3. D genes are given only for firm matches. Only some rows state a clone size, as once, few, many or a class for expanded clones.

TRBD2 | NA | TRBJ2-2 | 14 | TRBV11-1 | TGTGCCAGCAGCCCGCTACTAGCGGCAACGGAGCTGTTTTTT | CASSPLLAATELFF
NA | NA | TRBJ2-7 | 12 | TRBV20-1 | TGCAGTGCTAGACCGTGGTTCTACGATCAGTACTTC | CSARPWFYDQYF
TRBD2 | many | TRBJ2-2 | 15 | TRBV13 | TGTGCCAGCAAGAGAGCGGGAGGGCACACCGGGGAGCTGTTTTTT | CASKRAGGHTGELFF
NA | many | TRBJ2-7 | 12 | TRBV20-1 | TGCAGTGCTAAACTATCTGGTAGGGAGCAGTACTTC | CSAKLSGREQYF
TRBD2 | medium-sized | TRBJ2-3 | 12 | TRBV6-2/TRBV6-3 | TGTGCCAGCAGTCCTACTAGCGCTACGCAGTATTTT | CASSPTSATQYF
NA | many | TRBJ2-3 | 13 | TRBV2 | TGTGCCAGCAGCCTCGATGTGGGAGATACGCAGTATTTT | CASSLDVGDTQYF
NA | many | TRBJ2-3 | 15 | TRBV6-1 | TGTGCCAGCAGTGCCGCAAGGGGCCTTCGAGATACGCAGTATTTT | CASSAARGLRDTQYF
TRBD1 | many | TRBJ1-1 | 13 | TRBV6-1 | TGTGCCAGCAACAGACAGGGGTTGGCTGAAGCTTTCTTT | CASNRQGLAEAFF
TRBD1 | many | TRBJ1-4 | 12 | TRBV19 | TGTGCCAGTTCCGACAGGGCTGAAAAACTGTTTTTT | CASSDRAEKLFF
NA | once | TRBJ1-5 | 17 | TRBV5-1 | TGCGCCAGCTTTGAGTGGGGTCGCTTCGAGTGGAATCAGCCCCAGCATTTT | CASFEWGRFEWNQPQHF
TRBD1 | many | TRBJ1-1 | 15 | TRBV24-1 | TGTGCCACCAGTGATTCTAGGACAGGGAACACTGAAGCTTTCTTT | CATSDSRTGNTEAFF
TRBD1 | many | TRBJ2-3 | 17 | TRBV6-5 | TGTGCCAGCAGTTTCCCCCTAGGGGGACAGGGTGCAGATACGCAGTATTTT | CASSFPLGGQGADTQYF
NA | many | TRBJ2-1 | 16 | TRBV12-3/TRBV12-4 | TGTGCCAGCAGTTTAGGGCGAACAGGCCGAGGGAATGAGCAGTTCTTC | CASSLGRTGRGNEQFF
NA | many | TRBJ2-2 | 13 | TRBV9 | TGTGCCAGCAGCGTAGCCCCTGCCGGGGAGCTGTTTTTT | CASSVAPAGELFF
TRBD1 | many | TRBJ2-3 | 15 | TRBV6-2/TRBV6-3 | TGTGCCAGCAGTGGACGGACAGGGGGCACAGATACGCAGTATTTT | CASSGRTGGTDTQYF
NA | many | TRBJ1-3 | 14 | TRBV28 | TGTGCCAGCAGAACCTCAAACGTGCGAAACACCTTATATTTT | CASRTSNVRNTLYF
TRBD1 | NA | TRBJ2-7 | 14 | TRBV6-2/TRBV6-3 | TGTGCCAGCAGTTACGGGACAGACTCCTACGACCAGTACTTC | CASSYGTDSYDQYF
NA | many | TRBJ2-5 | 15 | TRBV24-1 | TGTGCCACCAGTGATGCTAGTGGGTTCCAAGAGACCCAGTACTTC | CATSDASGFQETQYF
TRBD1 | few | TRBJ1-2 | 15 | TRBV28 | TGTGCCAGCAGTTCCGAGGGACAGGGGGCAGAAGGCTACACCTTC | CASSSEGQGAEGYTF
NA | few | TRBJ1-5 | 13 | TRBV5-5 | TGTGCCAGCAGCTTGGTAAGGGATCAGCCCCAGCATTTT | CASSLVRDQPQHF
TRBD1 | many | TRBJ2-1 | 19 | TRBV6-2/TRBV6-3 | TGTGCCAGCAGTTACTCCAGGTTGATAGGACAGGGAAACTACAATGAGCAGTTCTTC | CASSYSRLIGQGNYNEQFF
NA | many | TRBJ2-7 | 10 | TRBV6-1 | TGTGCCACAGCGTTTTACGAGCAGTACTTC | CATAFYEQYF
NA | many | TRBJ1-1 | 15 | TRBV12-3/TRBV12-4 | TGTGCCAGCAGTTTGGGCGGACGGCCTAACACTGAAGCTTTCTTT | CASSLGGRPNTEAFF
NA | many | TRBJ1-2 | 12 | TRBV20-1 | TGCAGGGACCCCGGGGGCTTCTATGGCTACACCTTC | CRDPGGFYGYTF
NA | many | TRBJ2-1 | 11 | TRBV28 | TGTGCCAGCATGATGAATAATGAGCAGTTCTTC | CASMMNNEQFF
TRBD2 | many | TRBJ2-1 | 15 | TRBV7-2 | TGTGCCAGCAGCCAGGGACTACGAGCTTACAATGAGCAGTTCTTC | CASSQGLRAYNEQFF
NA | NA | TRBJ2-2 | 14 | TRBV6-5 | TGTGCCAGCAGTTACCTGACCAACACCGTTGAGCTGTTTTTT | CASSYLTNTVELFF
TRBD1 | few | TRBJ2-5 | 15 | TRBV7-3 | TGTGCCAGCAGCTTAAACGGGGACAGGGGGGCGCCCCAGTACTTC | CASSLNGDRGAPQYF
NA | many | TRBJ1-2 | 16 | TRBV6-2/TRBV6-3 | TGTGCCAGCAAGTGGGATGTCCGGGAGGGACACTATGGCTACACCTTC | CASKWDVREGHYGYTF
NA | NA | TRBJ2-7 | 14 | TRBV5-6 | TGTGCCAGCAGCCGGACCCTCGCGGGGTACGAGCAGTACTTC | CASSRTLAGYEQYF
TRBD1 | many | TRBJ1-1 | 16 | TRBV6-1 | TGTGCCAGCAGCCCGGACAGGGTAAGGAGGAACACTGAAGCTTTCTTT | CASSPDRVRRNTEAFF
TRBD2 | NA | TRBJ2-5 | 14 | TRBV15 | TGTGCCACCAGCCCCCCGGGAGGTGAAGAGACCCAGTACTTC | CATSPPGGEETQYF
NA | many | TRBJ1-2 | 13 | TRBV7-2 | TGTGCCAGCAGCTTTCAAGGGGGCTATGGCTACACCTTC | CASSFQGGYGYTF
NA | many | TRBJ2-1 | 16 | TRBV11-2 | TGTGCCAGCAGCCCCTTCAAGGCAGGCTCCTACAATGAGCAGTTCTTC | CASSPFKAGSYNEQFF
TRBD1 | NA | TRBJ1-2 | 16 | TRBV15 | TGTGCCACCAGCAGAGCCGGACAGGGGCGGAACTATGGCTACACCTTC | CATSRAGQGRNYGYTF
NA | many | TRBJ1-6 | 15 | TRBV7-2 | TGTGCCAGCAGGGGCGGGGGCCTTTATAATTCACCCCTCCACTTT | CASRGGGLYNSPLHF
TRBD1 | many | TRBJ1-1 | 17 | TRBV5-5 | TGTGCCAGCAGCTTCAGGGGGTTGAATTCGGCTAACACTGAAGCTTTCTTT | CASSFRGLNSANTEAFF
NA | many | TRBJ2-6 | 18 | TRBV11-2 | TGTGCCAGCAGCTTAAGAGGGACCGTAGCCTCTGGGGCCAACGTCCTGACTTTC | CASSLRGTVASGANVLTF
NA | few | TRBJ2-3 | 14 | TRBV5-1 | TGCGCCAGCATCGGACTATCGGGATCAGATACGCAGTATTTT | CASIGLSGSDTQYF